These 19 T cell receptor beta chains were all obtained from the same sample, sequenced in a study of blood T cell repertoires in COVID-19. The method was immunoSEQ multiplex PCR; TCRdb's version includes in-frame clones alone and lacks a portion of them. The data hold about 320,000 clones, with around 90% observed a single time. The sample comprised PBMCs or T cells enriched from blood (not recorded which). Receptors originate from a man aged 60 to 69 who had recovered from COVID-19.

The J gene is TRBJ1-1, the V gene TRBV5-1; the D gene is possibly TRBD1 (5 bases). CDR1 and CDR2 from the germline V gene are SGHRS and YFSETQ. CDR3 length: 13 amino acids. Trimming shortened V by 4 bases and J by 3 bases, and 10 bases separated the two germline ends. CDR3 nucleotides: TGCGCCAGCAGCCCCGGGGGGGACACTGAAGCTTTCTTT. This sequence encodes CASSPGGDTEAFF.

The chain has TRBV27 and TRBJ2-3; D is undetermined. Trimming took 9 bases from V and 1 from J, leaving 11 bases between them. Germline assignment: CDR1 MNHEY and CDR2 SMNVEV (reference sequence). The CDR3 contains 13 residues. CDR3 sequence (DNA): TGTGCCAGTCATAGTTACGGCACAGATACGCAGTATTTT. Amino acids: CASHSYGTDTQYF.

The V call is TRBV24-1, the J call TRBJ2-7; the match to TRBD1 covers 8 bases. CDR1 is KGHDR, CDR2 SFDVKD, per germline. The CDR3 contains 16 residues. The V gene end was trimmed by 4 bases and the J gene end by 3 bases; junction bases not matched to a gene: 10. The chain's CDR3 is CATSDSTRTGLYEQYF. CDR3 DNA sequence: TGTGCCACCAGTGACTCAACAAGGACAGGGCTCTACGAGCAGTACTTC.

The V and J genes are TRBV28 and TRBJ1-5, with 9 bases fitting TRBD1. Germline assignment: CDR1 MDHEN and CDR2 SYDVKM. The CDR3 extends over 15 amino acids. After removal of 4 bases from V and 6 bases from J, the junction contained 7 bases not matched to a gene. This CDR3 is CASSYGDRGFQPQHF. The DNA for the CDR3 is TGTGCCAGCAGTTATGGCGACAGGGGGTTTCAGCCCCAGCATTTT.

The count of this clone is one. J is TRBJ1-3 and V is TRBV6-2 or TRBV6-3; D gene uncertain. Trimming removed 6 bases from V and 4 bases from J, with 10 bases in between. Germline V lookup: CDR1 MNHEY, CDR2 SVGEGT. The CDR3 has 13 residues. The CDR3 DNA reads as TGTGCCAGCAGCAGCTTAACCGGAAACACCATATATTTT. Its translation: CASSSLTGNTIYF.

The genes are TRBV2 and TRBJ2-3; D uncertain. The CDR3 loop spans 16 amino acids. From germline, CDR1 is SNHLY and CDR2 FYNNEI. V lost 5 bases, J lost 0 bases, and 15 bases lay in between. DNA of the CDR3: TGTGCCAGCAGTTCACTACCGACCTTTAGCACAGATACGCAGTATTTT. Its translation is CASSSLPTFSTDTQYF. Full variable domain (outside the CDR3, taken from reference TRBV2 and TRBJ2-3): EPEVTQTPSHQVTQMGQEVILRCVPISNHLYFYWYRQILGQKVEFLVSFYNNEISEKSEIFDDQFSVERPDGSNFTLKIRSTKLEDSAMYFCASSSLPTFSTDTQYFGPGTRLTVL.

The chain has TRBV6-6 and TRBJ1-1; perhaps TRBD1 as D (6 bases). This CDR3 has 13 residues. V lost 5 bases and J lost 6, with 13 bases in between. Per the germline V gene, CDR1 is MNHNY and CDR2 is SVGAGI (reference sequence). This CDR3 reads CASSPQGYPEAFF. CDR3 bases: TGTGCCAGCAGTCCCCAGGGGTACCCTGAAGCTTTCTTT.

This CDR3 is CASSTGTSGRDTQYF. The CDR3 DNA is TGTGCCAGCAGCACCGGGACTAGCGGGAGGGATACGCAGTATTTT. The chain couples TRBV7-2 to TRBJ2-3, with 15 bases identical to TRBD2. The germline CDR1 and CDR2 sequences are SGHTA and FQGNSA. This CDR3 contains 15 residues. V was pared by 5 bases and J by 6 bases, with 3 bases of the junction left unmatched.

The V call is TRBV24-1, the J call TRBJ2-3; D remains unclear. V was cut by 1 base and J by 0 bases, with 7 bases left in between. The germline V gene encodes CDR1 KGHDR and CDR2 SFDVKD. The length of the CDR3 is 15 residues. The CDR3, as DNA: TGTGCCACCAGTGATTTTCTGTCTAGCACAGATACGCAGTATTTT. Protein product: CATSDFLSSTDTQYF.

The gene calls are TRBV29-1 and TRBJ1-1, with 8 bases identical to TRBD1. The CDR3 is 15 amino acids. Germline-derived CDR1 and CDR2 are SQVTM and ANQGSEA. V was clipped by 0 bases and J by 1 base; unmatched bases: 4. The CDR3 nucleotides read TGCAGCGTTGAAGACACCGGGACAGGGAACACTGAAGCTTTCTTT. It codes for CSVEDTGTGNTEAFF. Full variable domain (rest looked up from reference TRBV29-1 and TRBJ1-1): SAVISQKPSRDICQRGTSLTIQCQVDSQVTMMFWYRQQPGQSLTLIATANQGSEATYESGFVIDKFPISRPNLTFSTLTVSNMSPEDSSIYLCSVEDTGTGNTEAFFGQGTRLTVV.

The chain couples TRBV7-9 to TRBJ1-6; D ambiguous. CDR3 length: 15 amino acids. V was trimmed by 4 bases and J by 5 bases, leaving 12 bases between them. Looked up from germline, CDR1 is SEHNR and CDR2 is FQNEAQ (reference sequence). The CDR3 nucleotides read TGTGCCAGCAGCTCCGAGGGCTCTGATAATTCACCCCTCCACTTT. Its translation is CASSSEGSDNSPLHF. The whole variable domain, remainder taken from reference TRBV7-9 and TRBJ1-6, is DTGVSQNPRHKITKRGQNVTFRCDPISEHNRLYWYRQTLGQGPEFLTYFQNEAQLEKSRLLSDRFSAERPKGSFSTLEIQRTEQGDSAMYLCASSSEGSDNSPLHFGNGTRLTVT.

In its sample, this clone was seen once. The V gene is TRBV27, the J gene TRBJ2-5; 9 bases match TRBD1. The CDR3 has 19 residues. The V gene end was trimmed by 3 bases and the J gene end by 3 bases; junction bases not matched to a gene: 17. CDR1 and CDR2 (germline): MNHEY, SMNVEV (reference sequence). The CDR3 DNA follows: TGTGCCAGCAGTTTGGGTTGGTGGAGCCGGGACAGGGCTGAAGAGACCCAGTACTTC. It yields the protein CASSLGWWSRDRAEETQYF.

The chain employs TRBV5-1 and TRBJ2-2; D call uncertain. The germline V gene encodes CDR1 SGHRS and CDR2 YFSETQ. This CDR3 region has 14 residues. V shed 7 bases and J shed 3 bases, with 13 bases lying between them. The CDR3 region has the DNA TGCGCCAGCTTCGCTGATAGAGACACCGGGGAGCTGTTTTTT. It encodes CASFADRDTGELFF.

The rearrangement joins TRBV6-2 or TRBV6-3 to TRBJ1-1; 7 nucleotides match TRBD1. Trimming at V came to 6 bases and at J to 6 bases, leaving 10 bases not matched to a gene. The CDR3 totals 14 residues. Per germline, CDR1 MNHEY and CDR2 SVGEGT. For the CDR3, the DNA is TGTGCCAGCAGCCTGCCAGGGGGTATCGCTGAAGCTTTCTTT. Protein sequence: CASSLPGGIAEAFF.

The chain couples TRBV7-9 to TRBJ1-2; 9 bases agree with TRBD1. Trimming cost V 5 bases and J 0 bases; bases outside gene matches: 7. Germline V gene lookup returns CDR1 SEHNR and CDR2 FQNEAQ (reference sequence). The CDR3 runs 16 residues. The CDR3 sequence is CASSRGQGVSNYGYTF. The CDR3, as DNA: TGTGCCAGCAGCAGGGGACAGGGAGTATCTAACTATGGCTACACCTTC.

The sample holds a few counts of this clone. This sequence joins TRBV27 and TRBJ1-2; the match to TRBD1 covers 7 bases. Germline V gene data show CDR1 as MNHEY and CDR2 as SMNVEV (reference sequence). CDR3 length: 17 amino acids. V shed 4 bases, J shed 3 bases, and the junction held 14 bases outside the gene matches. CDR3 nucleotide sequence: TGTGCCAGCAGTTCCCCCCTGCGACAGGGTAGTTACTATGGCTACACCTTC. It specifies CASSSPLRQGSYYGYTF.

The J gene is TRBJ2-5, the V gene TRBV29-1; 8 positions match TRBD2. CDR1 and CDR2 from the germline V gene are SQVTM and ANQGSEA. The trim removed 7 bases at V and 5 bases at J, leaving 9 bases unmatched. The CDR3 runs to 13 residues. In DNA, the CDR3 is TGCAGCGCGAGCGGGAGAGACTTGGAGACCCAGTACTTC. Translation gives CSASGRDLETQYF.

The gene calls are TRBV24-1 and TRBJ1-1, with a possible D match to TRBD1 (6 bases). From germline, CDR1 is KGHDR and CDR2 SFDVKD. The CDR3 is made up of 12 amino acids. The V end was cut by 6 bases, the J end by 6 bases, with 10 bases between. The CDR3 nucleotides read TGTGCCACCAGTCTGGGGGCGGCTGAAGCTTTCTTT. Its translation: CATSLGAAEAFF.

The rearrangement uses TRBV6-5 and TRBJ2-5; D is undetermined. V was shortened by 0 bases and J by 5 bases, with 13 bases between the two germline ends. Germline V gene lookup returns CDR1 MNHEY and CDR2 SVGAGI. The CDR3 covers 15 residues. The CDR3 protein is CASSYSKAARETQYF. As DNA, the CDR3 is TGTGCCAGCAGTTACTCGAAGGCCGCGAGGGAGACCCAGTACTTC.